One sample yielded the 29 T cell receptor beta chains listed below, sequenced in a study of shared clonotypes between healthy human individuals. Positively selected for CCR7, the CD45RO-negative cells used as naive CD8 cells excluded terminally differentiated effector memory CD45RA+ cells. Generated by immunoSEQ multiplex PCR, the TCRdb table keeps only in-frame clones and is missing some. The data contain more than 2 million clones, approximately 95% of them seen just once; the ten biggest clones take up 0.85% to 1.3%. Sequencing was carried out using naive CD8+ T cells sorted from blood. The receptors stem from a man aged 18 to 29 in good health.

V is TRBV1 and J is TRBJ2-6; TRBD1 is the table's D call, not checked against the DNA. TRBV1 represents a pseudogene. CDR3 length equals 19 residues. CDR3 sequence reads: CTSSQDGGQGLAGANVLTF. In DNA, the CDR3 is TGCACCAGCAGCCAAGATGGGGGACAGGGATTGGCTGGGGCCAACGTCCTGACTTTC.

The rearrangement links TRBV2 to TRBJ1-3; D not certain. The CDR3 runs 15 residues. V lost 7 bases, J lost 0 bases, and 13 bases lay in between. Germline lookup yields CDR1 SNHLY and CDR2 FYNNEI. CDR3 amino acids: CASTQDASSGNTIYF. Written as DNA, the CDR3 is TGTGCCAGCACCCAGGACGCCAGCTCTGGAAACACCATATATTTT.

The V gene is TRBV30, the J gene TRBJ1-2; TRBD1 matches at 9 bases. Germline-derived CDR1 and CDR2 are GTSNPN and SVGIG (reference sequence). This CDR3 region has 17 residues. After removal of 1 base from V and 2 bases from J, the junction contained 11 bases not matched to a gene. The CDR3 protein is CAWSEPIRDRANYGYTF. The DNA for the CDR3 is TGTGCCTGGAGTGAACCCATCCGGGACAGGGCCAACTATGGCTACACCTTC.

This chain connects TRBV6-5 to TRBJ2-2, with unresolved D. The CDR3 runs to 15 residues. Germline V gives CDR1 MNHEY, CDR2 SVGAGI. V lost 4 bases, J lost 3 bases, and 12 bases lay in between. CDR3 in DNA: TGTGCCAGCAGTTGGCGAGTTCGAGACACCGGGGAGCTGTTTTTT. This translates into CASSWRVRDTGELFF.

The CDR3 nucleotides are TGTGCCAGCAGACCCGGACAGCTAGCCTACGAGCAGTACTTC. Protein sequence: CASRPGQLAYEQYF. The chain carries TRBV6-5 and TRBJ2-7; maybe TRBD1 (6 bases). From germline, CDR1 is MNHEY and CDR2 SVGAGI. The V end lost 6 bases, the J end lost 2 bases, and 14 bases lay between the germline ends. The CDR3 covers 14 residues.

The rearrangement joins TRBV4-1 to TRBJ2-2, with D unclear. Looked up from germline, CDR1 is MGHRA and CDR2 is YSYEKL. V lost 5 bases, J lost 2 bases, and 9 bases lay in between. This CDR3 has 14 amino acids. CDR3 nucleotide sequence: TGCGCCAGCAGCAGCACAGCTAACACCGGGGAGCTGTTTTTT. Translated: CASSSTANTGELFF.

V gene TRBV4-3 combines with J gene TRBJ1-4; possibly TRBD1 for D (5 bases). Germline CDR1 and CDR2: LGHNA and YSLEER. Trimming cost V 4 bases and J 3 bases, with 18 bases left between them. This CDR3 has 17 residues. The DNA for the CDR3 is TGCGCCAGCAGCCCGGCCCAGGGAGTCGGGTCTAATGAAAAACTGTTTTTT. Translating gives CASSPAQGVGSNEKLFF.

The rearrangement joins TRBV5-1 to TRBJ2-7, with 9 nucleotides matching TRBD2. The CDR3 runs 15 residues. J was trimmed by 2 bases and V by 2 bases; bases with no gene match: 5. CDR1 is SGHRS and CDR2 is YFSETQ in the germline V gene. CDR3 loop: CASSFGGLATYEQYF. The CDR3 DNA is TGCGCCAGCAGCTTCGGCGGACTAGCGACCTACGAGCAGTACTTC.

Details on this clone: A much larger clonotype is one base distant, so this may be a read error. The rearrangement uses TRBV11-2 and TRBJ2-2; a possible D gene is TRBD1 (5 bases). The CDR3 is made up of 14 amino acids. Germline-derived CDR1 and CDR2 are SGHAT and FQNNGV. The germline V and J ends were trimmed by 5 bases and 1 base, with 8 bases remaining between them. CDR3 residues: CASSLDRNTGELFF. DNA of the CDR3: TGTGCCAGCAGCCTTGACAGGAACACCGGGGAGCTGTTTTTT.

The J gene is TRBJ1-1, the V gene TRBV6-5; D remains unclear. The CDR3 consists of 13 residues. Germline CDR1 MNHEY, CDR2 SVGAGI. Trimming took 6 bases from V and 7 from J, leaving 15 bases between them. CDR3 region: CASSQNRGGEAFF. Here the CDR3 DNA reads TGTGCCAGCAGCCAGAACCGAGGCGGTGAAGCTTTCTTT.

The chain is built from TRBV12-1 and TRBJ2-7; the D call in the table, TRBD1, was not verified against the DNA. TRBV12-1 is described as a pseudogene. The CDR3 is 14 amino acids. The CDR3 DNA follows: TGTGCCAGCAGCTTTGCGTGGGGCTGCTACGAGCAGTACTTC. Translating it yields CASSFAWGCYEQYF.

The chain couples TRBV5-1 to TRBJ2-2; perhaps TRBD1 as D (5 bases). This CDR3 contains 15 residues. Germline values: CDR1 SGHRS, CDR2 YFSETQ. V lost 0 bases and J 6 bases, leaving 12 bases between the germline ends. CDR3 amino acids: CASSLAGRSPGELFF. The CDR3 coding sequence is TGCGCCAGCAGCTTGGCAGGGCGGTCTCCCGGGGAGCTGTTTTTT. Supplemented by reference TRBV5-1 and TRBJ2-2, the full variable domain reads KAGVTQTPRYLIKTRGQQVTLSCSPISGHRSVSWYQQTPGQGLQFLFEYFSETQRNKGNFPGRFSGRQFSNSRSEMNVSTLELGDSALYLCASSLAGRSPGELFFGEGSRLTVL.

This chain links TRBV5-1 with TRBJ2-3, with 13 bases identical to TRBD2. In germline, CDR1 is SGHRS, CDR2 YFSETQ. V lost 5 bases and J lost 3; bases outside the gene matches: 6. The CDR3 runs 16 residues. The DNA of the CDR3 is TGCGCCAGCAGTCCAGGACTAGCGGGAGTGACAGATACGCAGTATTTT. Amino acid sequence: CASSPGLAGVTDTQYF.

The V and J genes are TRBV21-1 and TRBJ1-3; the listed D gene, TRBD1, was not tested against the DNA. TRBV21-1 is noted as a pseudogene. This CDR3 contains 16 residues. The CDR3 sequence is CASSPTGPYSGNTIYF. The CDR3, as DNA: TGTGCCAGCAGTCCGACAGGGCCCTACTCTGGAAACACCATATATTTT.

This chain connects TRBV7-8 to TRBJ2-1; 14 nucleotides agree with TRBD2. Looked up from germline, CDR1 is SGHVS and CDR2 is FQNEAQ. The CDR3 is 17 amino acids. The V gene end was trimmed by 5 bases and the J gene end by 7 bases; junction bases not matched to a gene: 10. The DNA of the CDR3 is TGTGCCAGCAGCCTGGGACTAGCGGGAGCGCCGGGGAATGAGCAGTTCTTC. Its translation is CASSLGLAGAPGNEQFF.

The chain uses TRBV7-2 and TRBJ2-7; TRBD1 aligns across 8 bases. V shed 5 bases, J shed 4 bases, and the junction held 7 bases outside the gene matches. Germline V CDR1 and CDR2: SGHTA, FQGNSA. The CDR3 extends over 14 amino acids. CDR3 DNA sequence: TGTGCCAGCAGCGAGGGGACAGGCCCGTACGAGCAGTACTTC. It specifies CASSEGTGPYEQYF.

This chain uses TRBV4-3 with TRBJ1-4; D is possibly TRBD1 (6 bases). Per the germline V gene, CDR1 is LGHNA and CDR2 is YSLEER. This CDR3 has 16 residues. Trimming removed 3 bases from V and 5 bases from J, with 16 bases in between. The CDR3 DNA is TGCGCCAGCAGCCAGGCGGGACACGTAGTGAATGAAAAACTGTTTTTT. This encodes CASSQAGHVVNEKLFF.

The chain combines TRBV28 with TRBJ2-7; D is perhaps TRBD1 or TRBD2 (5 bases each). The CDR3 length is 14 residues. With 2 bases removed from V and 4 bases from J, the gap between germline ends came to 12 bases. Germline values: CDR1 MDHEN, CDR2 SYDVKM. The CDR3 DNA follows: TGTGCCAGCAGTTTAAGAGGGGACCTTTACGAGCAGTACTTC. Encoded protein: CASSLRGDLYEQYF. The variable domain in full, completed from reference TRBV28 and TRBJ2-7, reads DVKVTQSSRYLVKRTGEKVFLECVQDMDHENMFWYRQDPGLGLRLIYFSYDVKMKEKGDIPEGYSVSREKKERFSLILESASTNQTSMYLCASSLRGDLYEQYFGPGTRLTVT.

The CDR3 loop reads CASSFSGPGIYGYTF. For the CDR3, the DNA is TGTGCCAGCAGTTTTTCCGGCCCAGGGATTTATGGCTACACCTTC. This chain joins TRBV27 and TRBJ1-2, with a possible D match to TRBD1 (5 bases). V was pared by 3 bases and J by 5 bases, with 16 bases between. CDR3 size: 15 residues. Per the germline V gene, CDR1 is MNHEY and CDR2 is SMNVEV (reference sequence).

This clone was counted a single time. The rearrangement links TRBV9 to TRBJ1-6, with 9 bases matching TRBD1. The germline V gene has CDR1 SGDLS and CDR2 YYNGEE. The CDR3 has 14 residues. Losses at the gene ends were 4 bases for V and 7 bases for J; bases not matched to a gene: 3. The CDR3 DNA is TGTGCCAGCAGCCTCGGACAGGGGAATTCACCCCTCCACTTT. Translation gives CASSLGQGNSPLHF.

CDR3 nucleotides: TGTGCCAGCAGCGCGCACGGGGCTCCGAGCCACGACTACAATGAGCAGTTCTTC. Translating gives CASSAHGAPSHDYNEQFF. The rearrangement links TRBV9 to TRBJ2-1; the D call may be TRBD1 or TRBD2 (5 bases each). This CDR3 comprises 18 residues. V lost 3 bases and J lost 3, with 22 bases in between. Germline V gene data show CDR1 as SGDLS and CDR2 as YYNGEE.

Written as DNA, the CDR3 is TGTGCCAGCAGTTTACAGGGGGCGCTCAACGAGCAGTACTTC. This translates into CASSLQGALNEQYF. The chain combines TRBV6-5 with TRBJ2-7, with 9 bases lining up with TRBD1. V dropped 4 bases and J dropped 5; count of bases not matched to a gene: 6. CDR1 is MNHEY and CDR2 is SVGAGI in the germline V gene. This CDR3 region has 14 residues.

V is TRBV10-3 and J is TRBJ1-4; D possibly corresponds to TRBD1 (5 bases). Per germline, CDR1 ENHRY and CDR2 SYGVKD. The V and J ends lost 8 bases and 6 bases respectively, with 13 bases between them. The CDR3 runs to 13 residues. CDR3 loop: CAIGGAYDEKLFF. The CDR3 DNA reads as TGTGCCATCGGTGGGGCCTATGATGAAAAACTGTTTTTT.

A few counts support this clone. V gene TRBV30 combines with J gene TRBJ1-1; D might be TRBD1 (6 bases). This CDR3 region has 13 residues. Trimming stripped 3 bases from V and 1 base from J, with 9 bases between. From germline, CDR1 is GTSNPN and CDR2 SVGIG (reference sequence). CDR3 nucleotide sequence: TGTGCCTGGAGACGGACAGCGAACACTGAAGCTTTCTTT. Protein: CAWRRTANTEAFF.

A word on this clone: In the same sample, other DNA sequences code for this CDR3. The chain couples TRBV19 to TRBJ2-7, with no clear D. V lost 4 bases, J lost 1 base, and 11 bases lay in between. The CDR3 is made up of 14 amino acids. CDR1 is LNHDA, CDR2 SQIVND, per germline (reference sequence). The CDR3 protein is CASSTGYGSYEQYF. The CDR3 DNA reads TGTGCCAGTAGTACCGGTTATGGTTCCTACGAGCAGTACTTC.

The CDR3 spells CASTTVGTGTGHLRAFF. The CDR3 DNA is TGTGCCAGCACCACGGTAGGGACAGGGACCGGGCATCTTCGAGCTTTCTTT. V and J are TRBV2 and TRBJ1-1, with 9 bases matching TRBD1. CDR1 SNHLY and CDR2 FYNNEI come from the germline V gene. CDR3 length equals 17 residues. V dropped 7 bases and J dropped 10; count of bases not matched to a gene: 22. Using reference TRBV2 and TRBJ1-1 for the parts outside the CDR3, the full variable domain is EPEVTQTPSHQVTQMGQEVILRCVPISNHLYFYWYRQILGQKVEFLVSFYNNEISEKSEIFDDQFSVERPDGSNFTLKIRSTKLEDSAMYFCASTTVGTGTGHLRAFFGQGTRLTVV.

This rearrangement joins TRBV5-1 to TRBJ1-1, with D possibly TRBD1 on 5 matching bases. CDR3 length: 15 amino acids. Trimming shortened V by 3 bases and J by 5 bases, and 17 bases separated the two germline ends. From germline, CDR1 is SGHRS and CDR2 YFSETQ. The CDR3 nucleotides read TGCGCCAGCAGCTACTCCCAGGGCCAAGGTACTGAAGCTTTCTTT. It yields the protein CASSYSQGQGTEAFF.

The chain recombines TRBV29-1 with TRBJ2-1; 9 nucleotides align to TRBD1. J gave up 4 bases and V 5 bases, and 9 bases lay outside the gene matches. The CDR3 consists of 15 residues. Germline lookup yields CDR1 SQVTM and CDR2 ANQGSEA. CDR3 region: CSVSLGQGLYNEQFF. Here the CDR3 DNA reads TGCAGCGTTTCTTTGGGACAGGGCCTTTACAATGAGCAGTTCTTC.

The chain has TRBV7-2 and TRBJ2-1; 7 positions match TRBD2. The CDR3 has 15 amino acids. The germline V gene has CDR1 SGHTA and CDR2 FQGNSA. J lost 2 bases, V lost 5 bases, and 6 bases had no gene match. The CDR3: CASSPGTTPYNEQFF. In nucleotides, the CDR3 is TGTGCCAGCAGCCCCGGGACTACCCCCTACAATGAGCAGTTCTTC.